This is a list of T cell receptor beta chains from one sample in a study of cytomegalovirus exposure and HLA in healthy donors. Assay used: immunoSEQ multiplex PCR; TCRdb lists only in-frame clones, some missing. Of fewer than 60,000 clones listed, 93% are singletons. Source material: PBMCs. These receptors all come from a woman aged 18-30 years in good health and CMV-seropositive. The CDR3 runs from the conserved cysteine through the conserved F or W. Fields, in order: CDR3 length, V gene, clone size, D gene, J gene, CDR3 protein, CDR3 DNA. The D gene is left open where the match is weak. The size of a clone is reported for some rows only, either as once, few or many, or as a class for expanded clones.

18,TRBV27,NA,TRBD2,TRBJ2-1,CASSPPPPLAGSYNEQFF,TGTGCCAGCAGCCCGCCCCCCCCTCTAGCGGGGTCCTACAATGAGCAGTTCTTC
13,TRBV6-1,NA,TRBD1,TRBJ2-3,CASGQGLQDTQYF,TGTGCCAGTGGACAGGGGCTCCAAGATACGCAGTATTTT
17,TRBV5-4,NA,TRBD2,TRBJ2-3,CASSLVVSSGGTDTQYF,TGTGCCAGCAGCTTGGTGGTTTCTAGCGGGGGGACAGATACGCAGTATTTT
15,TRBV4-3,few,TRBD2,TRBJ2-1,CASSQVVSGYNEQFF,TGCGCCAGCAGCCAAGTGGTTAGCGGGTACAATGAGCAGTTCTTC
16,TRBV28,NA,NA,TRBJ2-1,CASSLLGGAFYNEQFF,TGTGCCAGCAGTTTGTTAGGGGGGGCCTTTTACAATGAGCAGTTCTTC
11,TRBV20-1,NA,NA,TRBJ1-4,CSASRGEKLFF,TGCAGTGCTAGCCGCGGTGAAAAACTGTTTTTT
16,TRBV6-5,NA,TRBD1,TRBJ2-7,CASSYRTGGGSGEQYF,TGTGCCAGCAGTTACCGAACAGGGGGCGGTTCAGGCGAGCAGTACTTC
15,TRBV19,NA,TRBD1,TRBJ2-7,CASSMGMGQAYEQYF,TGTGCCAGTAGTATGGGAATGGGACAGGCCTACGAGCAGTACTTC
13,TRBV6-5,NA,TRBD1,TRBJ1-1,CASSTGVNTEAFF,TGTGCCAGCAGTACAGGGGTTAACACTGAAGCTTTCTTT
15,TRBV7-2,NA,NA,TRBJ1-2,CASSLARQFNYGYTF,TGTGCCAGCAGCTTAGCGAGACAGTTTAACTATGGCTACACCTTC
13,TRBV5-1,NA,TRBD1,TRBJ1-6,CASRPGTDSPLHF,TGCGCCAGCAGACCGGGGACAGATTCACCCCTCCACTTT
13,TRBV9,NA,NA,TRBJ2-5,CASSVAGQETQYF,TGTGCCAGCAGCGTAGCCGGGCAAGAGACCCAGTACTTC
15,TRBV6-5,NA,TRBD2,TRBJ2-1,CASSYSPSGNNEQFF,TGTGCCAGCAGTTACTCGCCTAGCGGAAACAATGAGCAGTTCTTC
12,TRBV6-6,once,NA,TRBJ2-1,CASSPLDNEQFF,TGTGCCAGCAGCCCCCTAGACAATGAGCAGTTCTTC
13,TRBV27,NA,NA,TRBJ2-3,CASSRVSTDTQYF,TGTGCCAGCAGTAGAGTTAGCACAGATACGCAGTATTTT
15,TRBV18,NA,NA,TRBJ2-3,CASSPGNTAADTQYF,TGTGCCAGCTCACCAGGTAACACTGCGGCAGATACGCAGTATTTT
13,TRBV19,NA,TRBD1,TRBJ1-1,CASSQTGDTEAFF,TGTGCCAGTAGCCAGACAGGGGACACTGAAGCTTTCTTT